This TCR beta chain was identified in a study of beta chain features in type 1 diabetes. Study context: Patients shared similar age, gender and cell yields with healthy donors.

Every bit of the isolated RNA underwent reverse transcription, so sequencing read expressed TCRB transcripts. Using immunoSEQ multiplex PCR, the repertoire was profiled, and TCRdb retains in-frame clones only, with some absent. This table has about 660,000 clones, about 14% appearing once. V was trimmed by 0 bases and J by 4 bases, leaving 28 bases between them. The CDR3 is 20 amino acids. About this clone: The antigen is not known.

Findings and caveats of the study: For Type 1 diabetes patients, all four CD4+ subsets carried TCRB CDR3s that were moderately but significantly shorter.

This clonotype originated in a young man with type 1 diabetes. Sequences were obtained from naive CD4+ T cells from blood. The V call is TRBV23-1, the J call TRBJ2-7; D might be TRBD1 (7 bases). TRBV23-1 is reported as an ORF; its role is uncertain. The CDR3 reads CASSQSGDRDVAELIYEQYF. The CDR3 region has the DNA TGCGCCAGCAGTCAATCGGGCGACAGGGACGTAGCGGAGCTGATTTACGAGCAGTACTTC.